This TCR beta chain was sequenced in a study of cytomegalovirus exposure and HLA in healthy donors (dated by TCRdb to 2016 to 2017). With regard to the full study: An earlier analysis of more than 550 of the donors reported about 280 Gb of sequence data and 95 million to 140 million unique TCR beta sequences obtained from about 200 million T cells. Using immunosequencing, the study profiled T cell repertoires from 500 to 800 subjects and related those repertoires to cytomegalovirus serostatus. Roughly five DR-DQ haplotypes were handled as single units for association and clustering, since linkage in the cohort was strong. An early release that covered 500 to 800 HLA-typed donors contained approximately 300 gigabases of sequencing data and about 93 million unique TCR sequences. Alongside the repertoire data, information on donor age, sex, ethnicity and CMV serostatus was compiled. Every discovery cohort repertoire had been produced on one sequencing platform. An earlier analysis of some 500 of the donors used high-throughput TCR beta sequencing to judge whether each TCR beta V gene segment behaved as functional or pseudogenic. A later analysis re-analyzed previously published TCR beta repertoires from approximately 670 donors and added high-resolution HLA genotyping to study TCR occurrence patterns. To predict cytomegalovirus infection status, the study brought together high-throughput TCR immunosequencing, statistical association of individual TCRs with disease status, and machine learning. Typing coverage differed by locus: A, B, C, DRB1 and DQB1 were typed in roughly 620-630 donors, DQA1 in 500 to 550, DPA1 in 606, and DPB1 in just under 490. In addition to the first cohort of 500 to 850 subjects, a separate validation cohort of 120 different subjects was used. The later analysis used no new phenotypic data to find candidate immune exposures, relying instead on TCR beta sequences and their occurrence across donors. The genetic ancestry cluster associated with self-reported Caucasian donors included approximately 85% of the roughly 400 genotyped donors. In a later genetic analysis, genome-wide SNP genotypes for about three fifths of the 666 donors were used, and that subset was treated as a discovery cohort. Among some 400 genotyped donors of the cohort, an average of roughly 230,000 unique TCR beta nucleotide sequences was sequenced per donor, of which roughly 18% were non-productive. The study was designed to test whether signatures of past pathogen exposure could be identified by cataloging public T cell receptors. HLA typing covered class I and class II loci at four-digit resolution.

In total, approximately 690 healthy bone marrow donors made up the cohort. At the time of sampling, all cohort members were nominally healthy, though unrecorded immune exposures were likely present. The donor was CMV seropositive and belonged to the group of 250 to 300 seropositive cohort members. A peripheral blood sample was collected from each donor, and TCR beta sequencing was performed on peripheral blood mononuclear cells. The Qiagen DNeasy Blood Extraction Kit was used to extract genomic DNA from the blood cell samples. Here is what the overall study found, with its caveats: Specific HLA alleles were associated with 15,000 to 20,000 TCR beta sequences at a false discovery rate of 0.05 in a later analysis. While some public TCRs were present in many individuals, most TCR sequences turned up only very rarely across donors. Cytomegalovirus status was reported to be diagnosed by the classifier with high specificity and sensitivity in both the original and validation cohorts. A later analysis found that HLA-associated TCR beta chains were more clonally expanded and had lower generation probabilities than equally common non-associated chains. Immune exposure information for the cohort was limited to CMV serostatus. The cohort was sequenced for TCR beta chains only, and without alpha or paired-chain data the features that could be detected were limited. In a later analysis, the rate of TCR association differed among HLA loci, with DRB1 alleles having the most associated TCRs and HLA-C alleles having the fewest. An earlier analysis of 450 to 750 of the donors showed that most TCR beta V segments appeared in productive rearrangements either about 87% or about 30% of the time, which broadly matched IMGT annotations. A group of highly shared sequence variants was considered likely to be a technical artifact of the sequencing pipeline. In a later genetic analysis, fewer N-insertions in productive TCRs were reported among donors in an Asian-associated ancestry cluster than the approximately 630-donor mean. In vitro tests confirmed that a few of the cytomegalovirus-associated TCR beta chains recognize cytomegalovirus antigens. A further reported finding was that TCR beta sequences accurately predicted the HLA-A and HLA-B alleles for most subjects in the first cohort. Some IMGT-functional V segments, including TRBV6-2 and TRBV6-3, could not be told apart with the 87-base-pair reads, so those segments were excluded. Assigning TCR associations to individual alleles was difficult when HLA alleles, especially DR and DQ, strongly co-occurred. Several of the top co-occurrence clusters appeared to be linked to parvovirus B19, influenza, CMV and Epstein-Barr virus, according to a later analysis. Roughly uniform sequencing depth across donors was assumed in presence/absence analyses, although this assumption may not hold. Because counts were too low, 15 to 20 rarely observed V segments, including chromosome 9 orphons, were excluded from the earlier analysis of roughly 580 of the donors. The authors suggested that the approach could potentially be extended to other disease states and immunological phenotypes. A later genetic analysis associated a missense DCLRE1C variant with V-gene and J-gene trimming of TCR beta chains, and an independent cohort replicated the association. Correlated functional status among segregating V segments might be attributable to linkage disequilibrium, but an unknown experimental factor could not be ruled out. In the study, 150 to 200 TCR beta chains were listed as associated with cytomegalovirus. Because HLA typing was missing for some donors at each locus, association tests included only the typed subset. In a later analysis, most CMV-associated TCR beta chains were found to appear HLA-restricted, with HLA associations seemingly driven largely by CMV exposure.

Library creation used the immunoSEQ multiplex PCR assay. A mixture of 60 forward primers for TCR Vbeta segments and 13 reverse primers for TCR Jbeta segments was used in the multiplex PCR. The CDR3 region of rearranged TCR beta genes was amplified from genomic DNA by a multiplex PCR assay. Amplified TCR beta libraries were sequenced as 87-base-pair reads on the Illumina HiSeq System. The original methods were these. A later analysis counted tens of millions of unique TCR beta chains across the 500 to 850 repertoires, and 10 million to 11 million of these chains were shared by at least two donors. Raw reads were error-corrected and collapsed into unique sequences with a nearest-neighbor algorithm that merged closely related sequences to remove PCR and sequencing errors. V, D and J gene segments were assigned by aligning CDR3 sequences to IMGT reference sequences. For a sequence to be retained, a match of at least six nucleotides to both a V gene segment and a J gene segment was required. A rearrangement counted as productive if the CDR3 had no stop codons and remained in frame with V and J, and every other rearrangement counted as non-productive. CDR3 was defined by IMGT convention, running from the second conserved V-encoded cysteine to the conserved J-encoded phenylalanine. The earlier analysis of more than 450 of the donors excluded sequences that lacked an unambiguous match to a single V gene segment. An earlier analysis of roughly 590 of the donors called V segments functional above 56.7% productive rearrangements and segregating when the between-donor standard deviation exceeded 5%. A statistical classification framework was built to diagnose cytomegalovirus status from the catalog of TCR beta chain sequences. V and J gene assignment, in a later analysis, came from comparing TCR nucleotide sequences with IMGT/GENE-DB human TR gene sequences. Using the TCRdist pipeline, a later analysis assigned CDR3 sequences along with most-parsimonious VDJ recombination scenarios. A later analysis defined each TCR beta chain by its CDR3 amino acid sequence plus V-gene family, and excluded reads lacking a unique V-gene family. In a later analysis, fewer than 600 highly shared, low-generation-probability nucleotide sequences were removed to address suspected cross-contamination and a sequencing artifact. In a later analysis, a clonal expansion index was calculated for each public chain from normalized within-repertoire ranks of inferred template counts. Generation probabilities in a later analysis came from a VDJ recombination model fitted to out-of-frame rearrangements, and those results were checked against IGoR. In a later analysis, TCR-TCR, TCR-HLA and TCR-CMV co-occurrence was scored with hypergeometric tests, and a repertoire-size bias correction was applied to TCR pairs. In a later analysis, false discovery rates were estimated by permuting HLA or CMV assignments 20 times. In a later analysis, co-occurring TCRs were grouped with DBSCAN, and TCRdist sequence similarity was added when clustering was performed within HLA-allele-positive subsets. Co-occurrence clustering excluded repertoires with fewer than 30,000 or more than 120,000 public chains, plus five with anomalous nucleotide sharing. This is the immuneACCESS table as TCRdb keeps it, with only in-frame sequences that have V and J called. A part of the clones is gone; compared with another copy, unresolved V genes explain less than half, and the rest is unexplained. The V and J calls and clone size are taken from that table; D and trimming were inferred from the DNA. This sample holds roughly 130,000 clones; about 76% were observed only once. The ten largest clones add up to 6% to 8.5% of the sample.

Concerning this clone itself: Its antigen specificity is not known. No per-base quality is available; no much larger clone lies one base away.

The germline V gene yields SGDLS for CDR1 and YYNGEE for CDR2. CDR3 length: 15 amino acids, cysteine to phenylalanine. Only the CDR3 portion is preserved as DNA: 45 bases, with reading frame beginning at the first base. V is pared back by 1 base and J by 0 bases, with 9 bases lying between the germline termini. The sequenced sample was PBMCs. The source of this sequence is a man aged 40-49 years in good health and CMV-seropositive. This sequence uses TRBV9 and TRBJ2-3; D gene: possibly TRBD1, on 5 matching bases. The CDR3 region reads CASSVSGPSTDTQYF. The DNA is TGTGCCAGCAGCGTATCAGGGCCTAGCACAGATACGCAGTATTTT. The reference TRBV9 and TRBJ2-3 proteins fill in what lies around the CDR3, so the full variable domain reads DSGVTQTPKHLITATGQRVTLRCSPRSGDLSVYWYQQSLDQGLQFLIQYYNGEERAKGNILERFSAQQFPDLHSELNLSSLELGDSALYFCASSVSGPSTDTQYFGPGTRLTVL.